This TCR beta chain is drawn from a study of blood T cell repertoires in COVID-19. Produced via immunoSEQ multiplex PCR; TCRdb's table is partial and in-frame only. The sample carries some 250,000 clones, about 85% recorded once. The V end was cut by 4 bases, the J end by 0 bases, with 9 bases between. Germline V gives CDR1 LNHDA, CDR2 SQIVND (reference sequence). CDR3 length equals 14 residues. The sequence came from a woman aged 80 or over with acute or convalescent COVID-19. The rearrangement uses TRBV19 and TRBJ1-1; D uncertain. Input material: peripheral blood. CDR3 DNA sequence: TGTGCCAGTAGTACTCTCGGGATGAACACTGAAGCTTTCTTT. It translates to CASSTLGMNTEAFF.